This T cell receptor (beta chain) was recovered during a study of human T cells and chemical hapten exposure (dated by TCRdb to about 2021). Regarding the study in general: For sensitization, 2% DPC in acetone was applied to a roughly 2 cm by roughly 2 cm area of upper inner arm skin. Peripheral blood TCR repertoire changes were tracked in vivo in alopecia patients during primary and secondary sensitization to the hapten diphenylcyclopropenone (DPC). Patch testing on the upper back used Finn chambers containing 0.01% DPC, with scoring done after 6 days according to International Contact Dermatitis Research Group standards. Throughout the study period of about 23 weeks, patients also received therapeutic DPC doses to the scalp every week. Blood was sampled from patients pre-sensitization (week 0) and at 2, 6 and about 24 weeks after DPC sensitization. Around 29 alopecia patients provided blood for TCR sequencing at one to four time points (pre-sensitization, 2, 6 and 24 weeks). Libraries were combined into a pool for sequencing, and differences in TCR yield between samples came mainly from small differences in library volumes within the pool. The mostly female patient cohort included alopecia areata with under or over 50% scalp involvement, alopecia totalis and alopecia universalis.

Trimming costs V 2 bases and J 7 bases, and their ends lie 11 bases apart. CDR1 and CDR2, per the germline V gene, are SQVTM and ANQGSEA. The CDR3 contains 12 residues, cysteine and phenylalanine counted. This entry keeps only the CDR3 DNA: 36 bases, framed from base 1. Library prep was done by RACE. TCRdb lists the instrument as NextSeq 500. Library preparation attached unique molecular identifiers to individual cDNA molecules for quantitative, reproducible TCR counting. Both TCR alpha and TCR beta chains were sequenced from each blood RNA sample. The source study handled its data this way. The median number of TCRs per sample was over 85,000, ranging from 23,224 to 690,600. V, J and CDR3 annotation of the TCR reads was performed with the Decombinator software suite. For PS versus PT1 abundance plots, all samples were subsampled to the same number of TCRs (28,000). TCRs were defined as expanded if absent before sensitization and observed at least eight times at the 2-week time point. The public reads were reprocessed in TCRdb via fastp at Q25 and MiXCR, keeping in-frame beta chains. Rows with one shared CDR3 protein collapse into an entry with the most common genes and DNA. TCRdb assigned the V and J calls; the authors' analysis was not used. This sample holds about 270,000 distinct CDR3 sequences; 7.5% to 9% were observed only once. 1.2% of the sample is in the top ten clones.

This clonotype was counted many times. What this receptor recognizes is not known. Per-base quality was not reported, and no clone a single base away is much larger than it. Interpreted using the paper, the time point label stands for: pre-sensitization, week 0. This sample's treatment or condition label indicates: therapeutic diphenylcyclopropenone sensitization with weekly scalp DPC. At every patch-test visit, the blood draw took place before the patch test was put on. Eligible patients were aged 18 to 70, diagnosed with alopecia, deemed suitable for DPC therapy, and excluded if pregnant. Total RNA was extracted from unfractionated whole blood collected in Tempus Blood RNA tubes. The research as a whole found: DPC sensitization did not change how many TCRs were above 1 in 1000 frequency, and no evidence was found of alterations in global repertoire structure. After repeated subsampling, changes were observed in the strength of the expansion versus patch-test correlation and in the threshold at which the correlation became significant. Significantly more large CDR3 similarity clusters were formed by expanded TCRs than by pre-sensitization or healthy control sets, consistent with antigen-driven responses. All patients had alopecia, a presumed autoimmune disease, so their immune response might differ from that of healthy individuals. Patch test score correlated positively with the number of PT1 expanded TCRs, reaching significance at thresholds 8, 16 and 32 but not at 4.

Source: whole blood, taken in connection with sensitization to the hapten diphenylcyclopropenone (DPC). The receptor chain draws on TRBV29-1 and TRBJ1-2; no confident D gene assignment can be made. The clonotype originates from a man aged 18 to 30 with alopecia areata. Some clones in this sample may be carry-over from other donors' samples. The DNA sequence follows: TGCAGCGTTGAAAAATCCCGGGGTGGCTACACCTTC. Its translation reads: CSVEKSRGGYTF. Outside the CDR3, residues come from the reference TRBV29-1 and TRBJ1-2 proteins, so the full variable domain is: SAVISQKPSRDICQRGTSLTIQCQVDSQVTMMFWYRQQPGQSLTLIATANQGSEATYESGFVIDKFPISRPNLTFSTLTVSNMSPEDSSIYLCSVEKSRGGYTFGSGTRLTVV.